This TCR beta chain was identified during a study of blood T cell repertoires in COVID-19. Turning to the study itself: Some COVID-19 samples were acute and others convalescent; all came from the United States, Italy and Spain.

There are 15 residues in the CDR3. With 7 bases removed from V and 1 base from J, the gap between germline ends came to 17 bases. The V gene's germline CDR1 is SGDLS and CDR2 YYNGEE. Authors' analysis steps: Estimates of nucleated cell counts were drawn from the amplification of reference gene primers. Repertoires were generated with immunoSEQ multiplex PCR, while TCRdb's copy carries only in-frame clones and drops some. That table gives V, J and clone size, and the DNA gave D and trimming. Of about 100,000 clones listed, 70% to 90% are singletons. Source material: peripheral blood. This receptor was identified in a human donor in a cohort sampled during active COVID-19. The chain has TRBV9 and TRBJ1-1, with D tentatively TRBD1 (5 bases). CDR3 amino acids: CASHPGGEKNTEAFF. CDR3 in DNA: TGTGCCAGCCACCCGGGGGGGGAAAAGAACACTGAAGCTTTCTTT.